The 17 T cell receptor beta chains given below trace back to one sample, sequenced in a study of shared clonotypes between healthy human individuals. Data came from immunoSEQ multiplex PCR; TCRdb stores just in-frame clones and leaves some out. The sample shows about 110,000 clones, about 70% of them seen only once. Sequenced: memory CD8+ T cells sorted from blood. The subset: CD45RO+ cells pooled with CCR7-negative TemRA cells. The source is a woman aged 25 to 45 in good health.

In this sample, this clone turned up a few times. As DNA, the CDR3 is TGTGCCAGCAGCCAGGACCATAGCGGGAGGCCAGTCGAGCAGTACTTC. Translating it yields CASSQDHSGRPVEQYF. The J gene is TRBJ2-7, the V gene TRBV4-2; 10 positions match TRBD2. Germline CDR1 LGHNA, CDR2 YNFKEQ. The CDR3 consists of 16 residues. J was trimmed by 6 bases and V by 3 bases; bases with no gene match: 11.

The V call is TRBV6-6, the J call TRBJ1-1; no firm D call. The CDR3 is 12 amino acids. Germline V CDR1 and CDR2: MNHNY, SVGAGI (reference sequence). The V gene lost 5 bases and the J gene lost 4 bases, with 8 bases spanning the gap. The CDR3 DNA reads as TGTGCCAGCAGTCTCTTGGCCACTGAAGCTTTCTTT. Translation gives CASSLLATEAFF.

Only a few counts were recorded for this clone. The chain has TRBV4-2 and TRBJ1-6, with TRBD1 identical over 8 bases. There are 16 residues in the CDR3. The trim removed 0 bases at V and 9 bases at J, leaving 7 bases unmatched. CDR1 LGHNA and CDR2 YNFKEQ come from the germline V gene. The CDR3, as DNA: TGTGCCAGCAGCCAAGATTCCGGGACAGGCAGTTCACCCCTCCACTTT. Its translation: CASSQDSGTGSSPLHF.

The chain joins TRBV20-1 to TRBJ1-2, with a possible D match to TRBD1 (6 bases). This CDR3 region has 11 residues. Germline CDR1 reads DFQATT; CDR2 reads SNEGSKA (reference sequence). Trimming shortened V by 3 bases and J by 7 bases, and 9 bases separated the two germline ends. CDR3 protein: CSARVQGGYTF. DNA of the CDR3: TGCAGTGCTAGGGTACAGGGTGGCTACACCTTC.

The chain couples TRBV19 to TRBJ2-3; 12 positions match TRBD2. CDR3 size: 17 residues. CDR1 is LNHDA and CDR2 is SQIVND in the germline V gene (reference sequence). Losses at the gene ends were 6 bases for V and 2 bases for J; bases not matched to a gene: 9. The chain's CDR3 is CASSHAGTSGFTDTQYF. Here the CDR3 DNA reads TGTGCCAGTAGCCACGCCGGGACTAGCGGGTTCACAGATACGCAGTATTTT.

This clone was observed many times. V usage is TRBV6-4 and J usage is TRBJ2-3, with a weak D call TRBD1 (5 bases). Germline CDR1 is MRHNA and CDR2 is SNTAGT. The CDR3 consists of 15 residues. Deletions cut 0 bases from V and 4 bases from J, with 11 bases between. CDR3 in amino acids: CASSDSTSGSDTQYF. Written as DNA, the CDR3 is TGTGCCAGCAGTGACTCGACCTCAGGGTCAGATACGCAGTATTTT.

This clone appeared many times. The J gene is TRBJ2-2, the V gene TRBV29-1, with 7 nucleotides matching TRBD1. CDR3 length equals 13 residues. From germline, CDR1 is SQVTM and CDR2 ANQGSEA. The J segment lost 4 bases and the V segment lost 7 bases, leaving 6 bases of the junction unmatched. The CDR3 protein is CSARQGSTGELFF. The CDR3 nucleotides are TGCAGCGCCCGACAGGGTAGCACCGGGGAGCTGTTTTTT.

This clone is a singleton in its sample. The chain employs TRBV13 and TRBJ2-7, with a tentative D call TRBD2 (6 bases). CDR3 length equals 14 residues. Germline values: CDR1 PRHDT, CDR2 FYEKMQ (reference sequence). Trimming stripped 5 bases from V and 5 bases from J, with 16 bases between. The DNA for the CDR3 is TGTGCCAGCAGCCGCCCTCGGGGGAAGAACGAGCAGTACTTC. Its translation: CASSRPRGKNEQYF.

This clone was seen a handful of times. V and J are TRBV21-1 and TRBJ2-1; the table's D gene call, TRBD1, was not cross checked with the DNA. TRBV21-1 is recorded as a pseudogene. This CDR3 is 10 amino acids long. The CDR3, as DNA: TGTGCCAGCAGCACAAATGAGCAGTTCTTC. Amino acid sequence: CASSTNEQFF.

This sequence joins TRBV10-3 and TRBJ2-5; D unclear. From germline, CDR1 is ENHRY and CDR2 SYGVKD. V was pared by 3 bases and J by 0 bases, with 8 bases between. The CDR3 consists of 14 residues. CDR3 protein: CAISEQRHQETQYF. The CDR3 DNA is TGTGCCATCAGTGAACAGAGACACCAAGAGACCCAGTACTTC.

The V and J genes are TRBV28 and TRBJ2-1; tentatively, D is TRBD1 (5 bases). The V and J ends lost 5 bases and 10 bases respectively, with 21 bases between them. This CDR3 spans 15 amino acids. Germline assignment: CDR1 MDHEN and CDR2 SYDVKM. The CDR3 nucleotides are TGTGCCAGCAGTCGACACAGGTTTTACAATAGGGAGCAGTTCTTC. It is translated as CASSRHRFYNREQFF. Full variable domain (remainder filled in from reference TRBV28 and TRBJ2-1): DVKVTQSSRYLVKRTGEKVFLECVQDMDHENMFWYRQDPGLGLRLIYFSYDVKMKEKGDIPEGYSVSREKKERFSLILESASTNQTSMYLCASSRHRFYNREQFFGPGTRLTVL.

The chain is built from TRBV7-8 and TRBJ2-7; 8 positions match TRBD1. The ends lost 5 bases at V and 1 base at J; junction bases unmatched: 7. Germline V gene lookup returns CDR1 SGHVS and CDR2 FQNEAQ. The CDR3 is 15 residues long. CDR3 residues: CASSPGQGPSYEQYF. The CDR3 DNA sequence: TGTGCCAGCAGCCCTGGACAGGGACCTTCCTACGAGCAGTACTTC.

This clone has just a few counts. One end of the junction varies from germline; a read error may be responsible. The V gene is TRBV6-4, the J gene TRBJ2-2; D is undetermined. The CDR3 covers 14 residues. Per germline, CDR1 MRHNA and CDR2 SNTAGT. The CDR3 DNA follows: TGTGCCAGCAGTTACTCGTTGGAGACCGGGGAGCTGTTTTTT. This codes for CASSYSLETGELFF.

This clone was found a few times. V gene TRBV27 combines with J gene TRBJ1-5, with TRBD1 matching over 10 bases. This CDR3 is 15 amino acids long. CDR1 MNHEY and CDR2 SMNVEV come from the germline V gene (reference sequence). The V and J ends lost 4 bases and 2 bases, in that order; junction bases with no gene match: 2. The CDR3 DNA reads TGTGCCAGCAGTTCGACAGGGGGCGGCAATCAGCCCCAGCATTTT. Translation gives CASSSTGGGNQPQHF.

This chain joins TRBV27 and TRBJ1-2; 7 nucleotides align to TRBD1. V lost 4 bases and J lost 6; bases outside the gene matches: 11. The CDR3 has 15 residues. Per germline, CDR1 MNHEY and CDR2 SMNVEV (reference sequence). The CDR3 sequence: CASSSGQDFRDGYTF. CDR3 bases: TGTGCCAGCAGTTCCGGACAGGACTTTAGGGATGGCTACACCTTC.

The chain joins TRBV11-2 to TRBJ1-1; D may be TRBD1 (5 bases). The V end lost 5 bases, the J end lost 1 base, and 8 bases lay between the germline ends. Germline CDR1 reads SGHAT; CDR2 reads FQNNGV. This CDR3 spans 13 amino acids. In nucleotides, the CDR3 is TGTGCCAGCAGCACGCAGGGGAACACTGAAGCTTTCTTT. Translating it yields CASSTQGNTEAFF.

The J gene is TRBJ2-1, the V gene TRBV5-8; D gene uncertain. CDR1 SGHTS and CDR2 YDEGEE come from the germline V gene. The ends were cut back, 0 bases at V and 8 bases at J, with 3 bases in the middle. The CDR3 sequence is 11 residues long. The CDR3 DNA reads TGTGCCAGCAGCTTGGCGGATGAGCAGTTCTTC. Translation gives CASSLADEQFF. Using reference TRBV5-8 and TRBJ2-1 for the parts outside the CDR3, the full variable domain is EAGVTQSPTHLIKTRGQQATLRCSPISGHTSVYWYQQALGLGLQFLLWYDEGEERNRGNFPPRFSGRQFPNYSSELNVNALELEDSALYLCASSLADEQFFGPGTRLTVL.